The 29 T cell receptor beta chains reported below all come from one sample, sequenced in a study of siplizumab effects on memory and regulatory T cells. Generated by immunoSEQ multiplex PCR, the TCRdb table keeps only in-frame clones and is missing some. The sample has 100,000 to 120,000 clones, about nine tenths seen once. The sequencing input was CD4+ T cells sorted from blood. These receptors were collected from a human donor in good health.

J is TRBJ2-7 and V is TRBV7-6; D not resolved. Deletions cut 1 base from V and 3 bases from J, with 4 bases between. The CDR3 is 12 amino acids. The germline V gene encodes CDR1 SGHVS and CDR2 FNYEAQ. The CDR3 is CASSLDNYEQYF. CDR3 sequence (DNA): TGTGCCAGCAGCTTAGATAACTACGAGCAGTACTTC.

The chain uses TRBV5-1 and TRBJ2-6; D possibly corresponds to TRBD1 (6 bases). V was trimmed by 4 bases and J by 2 bases, leaving 10 bases between them. Germline V CDR1 and CDR2: SGHRS, YFSETQ. The CDR3 is 15 amino acids. The CDR3 DNA is TGCGCCAGCAGCGAAAACAGGGCTGGGGCCAACGTCCTGACTTTC. Its protein product is CASSENRAGANVLTF.

The V call is TRBV19, the J call TRBJ2-2; 10 bases line up with TRBD1. CDR1 LNHDA and CDR2 SQIVND come from the germline V gene (reference sequence). There are 15 residues in the CDR3. After removal of 7 bases from V and 2 bases from J, the junction contained 4 bases not matched to a gene. The CDR3 DNA sequence: TGTGCCAGTAATAGGGACAGGGGTAACACCGGGGAGCTGTTTTTT. Protein: CASNRDRGNTGELFF.

The V call is TRBV9, the J call TRBJ2-3; D assignment may be TRBD1 or TRBD2 (5 bases each). Germline CDR1 SGDLS, CDR2 YYNGEE. This CDR3 is 15 amino acids long. V lost 2 bases to trimming and J lost 1 base, with 11 bases between them. CDR3 bases: TGTGCCAGCAGCGTGGGGGTAGAGCGCACAGATACGCAGTATTTT. As protein: CASSVGVERTDTQYF.

The chain combines TRBV11-1 with TRBJ1-2; D is unclear. In germline, CDR1 is SGHAT, CDR2 FQDESV (reference sequence). The CDR3 sequence is 13 residues long. Trimming removed 4 bases at V and 8 bases at J, with 14 bases between. CDR3 sequence (DNA): TGTGCCAGCAGCTCGCTATCGAGCGGCGGCTACACCTTC. Translating gives CASSSLSSGGYTF.

The J gene is TRBJ1-2, the V gene TRBV11-2; D gene unclear. This CDR3 is built from 15 residues. CDR1 is SGHAT, CDR2 FQNNGV, per germline. V lost 5 bases and J lost 0, with 13 bases in between. In DNA, the CDR3 is TGTGCCAGCAGCCTCGGGGTAACTACTAACTATGGCTACACCTTC. Protein product: CASSLGVTTNYGYTF.

The chain carries TRBV11-2 and TRBJ1-5; D not resolved. CDR1 SGHAT and CDR2 FQNNGV come from the germline V gene. V lost 1 base, J lost 7 bases, and 8 bases lay in between. This CDR3 is built from 13 residues. The chain's CDR3 is CASSLGRSQPQHF. CDR3 DNA: TGTGCCAGCAGCTTAGGCCGCTCCCAGCCCCAGCATTTT.

The chain recombines TRBV6-1 with TRBJ1-2, with D perhaps TRBD1 (6 bases). The length of the CDR3 is 13 residues. Germline V gives CDR1 MNHNS, CDR2 SASEGT. Trimming pared 6 bases from V and 4 bases from J, leaving 12 bases between. CDR3 loop: CASSEQGGYGYTF. The DNA for the CDR3 is TGTGCCAGCAGCGAACAGGGCGGCTATGGCTACACCTTC.

This sequence joins TRBV30 and TRBJ2-5; D could derive from TRBD1 or TRBD2 (7 bases each). Germline V gene lookup returns CDR1 GTSNPN and CDR2 SVGIG (reference sequence). V gave up 3 bases and J gave up 2 bases, with 16 bases separating them. The CDR3 spans 15 residues. The CDR3: CAWSRGASGQETQYF. CDR3 coding DNA: TGTGCCTGGAGCAGGGGGGCTAGCGGACAAGAGACCCAGTACTTC.

V usage is TRBV6-1 and J usage is TRBJ1-5; the D gene is possibly TRBD1 (5 bases). Germline V gives CDR1 MNHNS, CDR2 SASEGT. The CDR3 runs to 13 residues. V gave up 8 bases and J gave up 4 bases, with 12 bases separating them. CDR3 loop: CASGDRRNQPQHF. The CDR3 DNA reads as TGTGCCAGCGGGGACCGTCGGAATCAGCCCCAGCATTTT.

This chain connects TRBV7-2 to TRBJ1-5; D gene uncertain. V gave up 3 bases and J gave up 2 bases, with 8 bases separating them. The CDR3 loop spans 14 amino acids. Germline-derived CDR1 and CDR2 are SGHTA and FQGNSA. The CDR3 DNA reads as TGTGCCAGCAGCTTTGGTGAGGGCAATCAGCCCCAGCATTTT. Translation gives CASSFGEGNQPQHF.

This clone was seen once. V gene TRBV6-1 combines with J gene TRBJ2-6; D unclear. Germline CDR1 and CDR2: MNHNS and SASEGT. V lost 6 bases and J 1 base, leaving 7 bases between the germline ends. This CDR3 has 14 amino acids. The CDR3 nucleotides are TGTGCCAGCAGCTTACCGTCTGGGGCCAACGTCCTGACTTTC. Encoded protein: CASSLPSGANVLTF.

The chain carries TRBV7-8 and TRBJ2-7, with D possibly TRBD1 on 6 matching bases. CDR1 SGHVS and CDR2 FQNEAQ come from the germline V gene. The CDR3 spans 13 residues. V shed 4 bases and J shed 3 bases, with 10 bases lying between them. The CDR3 DNA is TGTGCCAGCAGCTCGACAGGTTTCTACGAGCAGTACTTC. Translated: CASSSTGFYEQYF.

Comments on this clone: Compared with germline, one end of the junction differs, possibly owing to a read error. The chain recombines TRBV7-9 with TRBJ2-7, with D possibly being TRBD2 (5 bases). The CDR3 is 12 amino acids. Germline V CDR1 and CDR2: SEHNR, FQNEAQ (reference sequence). CDR3 DNA sequence: TGTGCCAGCAGCCTGAGGGATCGCGAGCCGTACTTC. It encodes CASSLRDREPYF.

The chain joins TRBV4-2 to TRBJ1-1; D gene unclear. The V gene's germline CDR1 is LGHNA and CDR2 YNFKEQ. The CDR3 totals 14 residues. Trimming shortened V by 1 base and J by 5 bases, and 11 bases separated the two germline ends. The CDR3: CASSQASLETEAFF. The CDR3 bases are TGTGCCAGCAGCCAAGCAAGTTTGGAAACTGAAGCTTTCTTT.

The chain is built from TRBV27 and TRBJ2-1, with a weak D call TRBD2 (6 bases). CDR3 length equals 15 residues. V was clipped by 5 bases and J by 1 base, with 12 bases between them. Per germline, CDR1 MNHEY and CDR2 SMNVEV (reference sequence). In nucleotides, the CDR3 is TGTGCCAGCAGTCTGGGTGGGAGGTCCTACAATGAGCAGTTCTTC. Amino acids: CASSLGGRSYNEQFF.

The chain recombines TRBV2 with TRBJ2-7; TRBD2 matches 10 bases. With 6 bases clipped from V and 0 bases from J, the junction kept 5 bases outside the gene matches. Germline values: CDR1 SNHLY, CDR2 FYNNEI. CDR3 size: 15 residues. CDR3 DNA sequence: TGTGCCAGCAGAGCCTGGACTAGCGGCTCCTACGAGCAGTACTTC. Its protein product is CASRAWTSGSYEQYF. Full variable domain (rest looked up from reference TRBV2 and TRBJ2-7): EPEVTQTPSHQVTQMGQEVILRCVPISNHLYFYWYRQILGQKVEFLVSFYNNEISEKSEIFDDQFSVERPDGSNFTLKIRSTKLEDSAMYFCASRAWTSGSYEQYFGPGTRLTVT.

The J gene is TRBJ1-2, the V gene TRBV5-6; tentatively, D is TRBD1 (6 bases). V lost 4 bases to trimming and J lost 4 bases, with 8 bases between them. The CDR3 contains 12 residues. CDR1 SGHDT and CDR2 YYEEEE come from the germline V gene. The CDR3 DNA reads TGTGCCAGCAGCGGGGACACCTATGGCTACACCTTC. Amino acids: CASSGDTYGYTF.

V is TRBV6-4 and J is TRBJ2-1; D not certain. The CDR3 length is 13 residues. CDR1 is MRHNA and CDR2 is SNTAGT in the germline V gene. The V gene lost 0 bases and the J gene lost 8 bases, with 8 bases spanning the gap. Written as DNA, the CDR3 is TGTGCCAGCAGTGACTCTAGGGCCGATGAGCAGTTCTTC. Residues: CASSDSRADEQFF.

V is TRBV18 and J is TRBJ2-2; no reliable D call. Germline CDR1 and CDR2: KGHSH and LQKENI. This CDR3 is built from 16 residues. Trimming cost V 0 bases and J 0 bases, with 8 bases left between them. CDR3 region: CASSPPAGANTGELFF. The DNA of the CDR3 is TGTGCCAGCTCACCACCGGCAGGCGCGAACACCGGGGAGCTGTTTTTT.

The chain carries TRBV6-6 and TRBJ2-3, with 13 bases matching TRBD2. With V trimmed by 1 base and J by 4 bases, 2 bases remained unmatched. The CDR3 extends over 16 amino acids. Per germline, CDR1 MNHNY and CDR2 SVGAGI (reference sequence). The CDR3 DNA follows: TGTGCCAGCAGTTACTTAGGACTAGCGGGGGCAGATACGCAGTATTTT. It specifies CASSYLGLAGADTQYF.

The genes are TRBV13 and TRBJ2-7; maybe TRBD1 (6 bases). Germline values: CDR1 PRHDT, CDR2 FYEKMQ (reference sequence). The CDR3 totals 16 residues. Trimming took off 5 bases at V and 6 bases at J, with 23 bases between the two ends. This CDR3 reads CASSHGQNGRVGEQYF. In DNA, the CDR3 is TGTGCCAGCAGCCACGGACAGAACGGTCGGGTGGGCGAGCAGTACTTC.

This clone appeared a single time. The chain carries TRBV19 and TRBJ2-1; TRBD2 matches 8 bases. The germline V gene encodes CDR1 LNHDA and CDR2 SQIVND (reference sequence). V lost 6 bases to trimming and J lost 7 bases; unmatched junction nucleotides: 8. The CDR3 has 14 amino acids. DNA of the CDR3: TGTGCCAGTAGAAGAGCGGGAGCCGATAATGAGCAGTTCTTC. Protein: CASRRAGADNEQFF.

The V call is TRBV5-1, the J call TRBJ2-7; D is ambiguous. CDR1 and CDR2 from the germline V gene are SGHRS and YFSETQ. The V gene lost 4 bases and the J gene lost 3 bases, with 5 bases spanning the gap. The CDR3 covers 11 residues. DNA for the CDR3: TGCGCCAGCAGCACGGACTACGAGCAGTACTTC. Its protein is CASSTDYEQYF.

A word on this clone: Different DNA sequences within this sample yield the same CDR3. The gene calls are TRBV7-9 and TRBJ2-2; D ambiguous. The CDR3 extends over 12 amino acids. V was trimmed by 3 bases and J by 4 bases, leaving 3 bases between them. The germline CDR1 and CDR2 sequences are SEHNR and FQNEAQ (reference sequence). The CDR3 region is CASSLSTGELFF. The DNA of the CDR3 is TGTGCCAGCAGCTTGTCCACCGGGGAGCTGTTTTTT.

This chain links TRBV6-5 with TRBJ2-1, with a tentative D call TRBD2 (6 bases). The CDR3 covers 12 residues. Trimming left V 0 bases short and J 14 bases short, with 11 bases between. The V gene's germline CDR1 is MNHEY and CDR2 SVGAGI. The CDR3 coding sequence is TGTGCCAGCAGTTACTCTAAGAGGGAGGAGTTCTTC. This translates into CASSYSKREEFF.

Note on this clone: Germline is not matched at one junction end, which may reflect a read error. Distinct nucleotide sequences in the sample also encode this CDR3. The chain joins TRBV10-1 to TRBJ1-1; D perhaps matches TRBD1 (6 bases). From germline, CDR1 is WNHNN and CDR2 SYGVQD (reference sequence). The CDR3 runs to 13 residues. The CDR3 protein is CASRNRDGAEAFF. In DNA form, the CDR3 reads TGCGCTAGCAGAAACAGGGATGGGGCTGAAGCTTTCTTT.

This clone has only one observation. Other DNA sequences within the sample encode an identical CDR3. The chain recombines TRBV5-1 with TRBJ1-1; D is possibly TRBD1 (5 bases). Germline CDR1 SGHRS, CDR2 YFSETQ. The V gene lost 4 bases and the J gene lost 2 bases, with 12 bases spanning the gap. The length of the CDR3 is 14 residues. For the CDR3, the DNA is TGCGCCAGCAGCCTCAGGGAAGGAAACACTGAAGCTTTCTTT. The encoded protein is CASSLREGNTEAFF.

The genes are TRBV5-1 and TRBJ2-3; 8 nucleotides line up with TRBD2. The V gene end was trimmed by 3 bases and the J gene end by 6 bases; junction bases not matched to a gene: 9. This CDR3 spans 15 amino acids. The germline V gene has CDR1 SGHRS and CDR2 YFSETQ. The CDR3: CASSSDGGARDTQYF. The CDR3 DNA sequence: TGCGCCAGCAGCTCCGACGGGGGGGCCAGGGATACGCAGTATTTT.